These T cell receptor beta chains were read from a single sample in a study of shared clonotypes between healthy human individuals. Assay: immunoSEQ multiplex PCR; the TCRdb copy retains only in-frame clones and omits some. The table lists some 2.4 million clones, approximately 93% of them singletons. Sequencing input: naive CD4+ T cells from PBMCs. Receptors originate from a man in his late teens or twenties in good health. Some clones in this sample may be carry-over from other donors' samples. Both conserved end residues are part of each CDR3. D genes are given only for firm matches. The listing skips clone size in some rows; elsewhere it reads once, few, many or a size class.

CASSEQGNQPQHF | TGTGCCAGCAGCGAACAGGGTAATCAGCCCCAGCATTTT | TRBV9 | . | TRBJ1-5 | .
CASSPGASGYEQYF | TGCGCCAGCAGCCCGGGGGCTAGCGGCTACGAGCAGTACTTC | TRBV5-1 | . | TRBJ2-7 | .
CASLGQGGRRSNQPQHF | TGCGCCAGCTTGGGACAGGGGGGTCGGCGCAGCAATCAGCCCCAGCATTTT | TRBV10-1 | . | TRBJ1-5 | TRBD1
CASSIDLAEIPSGKNIQYF | TGTGCCAGTAGTATAGATCTAGCGGAAATACCCTCGGGCAAAAACATTCAGTACTTC | TRBV19 | . | TRBJ2-4 | TRBD2
CSARGNEQYF | TGCAGTGCTAGAGGGAACGAGCAGTACTTC | TRBV20-1 | few | TRBJ2-7 | .
CASSEGQTNQPQHF | TGCGCCAGCAGTGAGGGACAGACCAATCAGCCCCAGCATTTT | TRBV10-2 | . | TRBJ1-5 | .
CASSLFAQGGTEAFF | TGTGCCAGCAGTTTATTTGCACAGGGGGGCACTGAAGCTTTCTTT | TRBV28 | . | TRBJ1-1 | TRBD1
CASSPRRVGEQFF | TGTGCCAGCAGCCCTAGGAGAGTGGGTGAGCAGTTCTTC | TRBV11-3 | . | TRBJ2-1 | .
CASSPMRTGKATDTQYF | TGTGCCAGCAGCCCCATGAGGACAGGCAAGGCCACAGATACGCAGTATTTT | TRBV7-6 | . | TRBJ2-3 | TRBD1
CAWTGTAYNEQYF | TGTGCCTGGACCGGGACAGCGTACAACGAGCAGTACTTC | TRBV30 | once | TRBJ2-7 | TRBD1
CASSQAGNMNTEAFF | TGTGCCAGCAGCCAAGCAGGGAACATGAACACTGAAGCTTTCTTT | TRBV4-2 | . | TRBJ1-1 | .
CASSGGQVGETQYF | TGTGCCAGCAGTGGGGGACAGGTAGGAGAGACCCAGTACTTC | TRBV6-1 | once | TRBJ2-5 | TRBD1
CASRFLAGSNNEQFF | TGTGCCAGCAGATTCCTAGCGGGGAGCAACAATGAGCAGTTCTTC | TRBV11-2 | . | TRBJ2-1 | TRBD2
CASSSDRGSYNEQFF | TGTGCCAGCAGTTCAGACAGGGGGTCCTACAATGAGCAGTTCTTC | TRBV7-3 | . | TRBJ2-1 | TRBD1
CASSLNNQPQHF | TGTGCCAGCAGTTTAAACAATCAGCCCCAGCATTTT | TRBV28 | few | TRBJ1-5 | .
CASSLGGTGTYEQYF | TGTGCCAGTAGTCTTGGAGGGACAGGGACGTACGAGCAGTACTTC | TRBV19 | . | TRBJ2-7 | TRBD1
CAITRLAGGPTDTQYF | TGTGCCATCACCCGACTAGCGGGAGGTCCCACAGATACGCAGTATTTT | TRBV10-3 | . | TRBJ2-3 | TRBD2
CASSLKPHSEFGYTF | TGTGCCAGCAGCTTAAAGCCACACTCAGAGTTCGGGTACACCTTC | TRBV7-9 | . | TRBJ1-2 | .
CASSLTGPHTGELFF | TGCGCCAGCAGCTTGACAGGGCCGCACACCGGGGAGCTGTTTTTT | TRBV5-1 | . | TRBJ2-2 | .
CASSSGYGYTF | TGTGCCAGCAGTTCAGGTTATGGCTACACCTTC | TRBV6-5 | once | TRBJ1-2 | .
CAWKSSPGMSVTEAFF | TGTGCCTGGAAGAGTTCCCCAGGGATGTCGGTCACTGAAGCTTTCTTT | TRBV30 | . | TRBJ1-1 | .
CASIRRGQGAFQPQHF | TGTGCCAGCATCCGAAGGGGACAGGGGGCTTTTCAGCCCCAGCATTTT | TRBV28 | once | TRBJ1-5 | TRBD1
CASLGQQAYEQYF | TGTGCCAGCTTGGGACAGCAGGCCTACGAGCAGTACTTC | TRBV18 | . | TRBJ2-7 | TRBD1
CASSRDRGTYQPQHF | TGTGCCAGCTCGCGGGACAGGGGTACGTATCAGCCCCAGCATTTT | TRBV18 | . | TRBJ1-5 | TRBD1
CASSLETGTNEKLFF | TGCGCCAGCAGCTTGGAGACAGGGACAAATGAAAAACTGTTTTTT | TRBV5-1 | . | TRBJ1-4 | TRBD1
CASSEAAWDTSF | TGTGCCAGCAGTGAAGCGGCCTGGGACACCTCCTTT | TRBV2 | . | TRBJ1-3 | .
CASSLRGQGIYEQYF | TGTGCCAGTAGCCTAAGGGGACAGGGGATCTACGAGCAGTACTTC | TRBV7-2 | . | TRBJ2-7 | TRBD1
CASSRTSGSYNEQFF | TGTGCCAGCAGCCGGACTAGCGGCTCCTACAATGAGCAGTTCTTC | TRBV7-3 | . | TRBJ2-1 | TRBD2
CASSLYVRETQYF | TGTGCCAGCAGCTTATACGTCCGAGAGACCCAGTACTTC | TRBV11-3 | . | TRBJ2-5 | .
CASSVEWGGETQYF | TGTGCCAGCAGCGTAGAATGGGGCGGAGAGACCCAGTACTTC | TRBV9 | . | TRBJ2-5 | .
CASSKRLGVRRNTEAFF | TGTGCCAGCAGCAAACGATTGGGGGTACGGAGGAACACTGAAGCTTTCTTT | TRBV21-1 | . | TRBJ1-1 | .
CASSLVGTGQYEQYF | TGTGCCAGCAGCTTAGTCGGGACAGGTCAATACGAGCAGTACTTC | TRBV7-2 | . | TRBJ2-7 | TRBD1
CASSVRASTDTQYF | TGTGCCAGCAGTGTGCGGGCAAGCACAGATACGCAGTATTTT | TRBV6-1 | . | TRBJ2-3 | .
CSAQGAGTEAFF | TGCAGCGCCCAGGGGGCGGGAACTGAAGCTTTCTTT | TRBV29-1 | . | TRBJ1-1 | TRBD1
CASSGGLAGEETQYF | TGTGCCAGCAGTGGGGGACTAGCGGGAGAAGAGACCCAGTACTTC | TRBV2 | . | TRBJ2-5 | TRBD2
CASSFPQVREDTEAFF | TGTGCCAGCAGTTTTCCCCAGGTTCGAGAGGACACTGAAGCTTTCTTT | TRBV28 | . | TRBJ1-1 | .
CASSYRGRGQEDTQYF | TGCGCCAGCAGCTATCGGGGCAGGGGTCAGGAAGATACGCAGTATTTT | TRBV5-1 | . | TRBJ2-3 | .
CASSLGGSAGYNEQFF | TGTGCCAGCAGCTTGGGAGGTAGCGCCGGATACAATGAGCAGTTCTTC | TRBV5-6 | . | TRBJ2-1 | .
CASSPNPRGDSPYEQYF | TGTGCCAGTAGTCCGAACCCGCGGGGAGACAGTCCCTACGAGCAGTACTTC | TRBV19 | . | TRBJ2-7 | .
CASSRTTGELFF | TGTGCCAGCAGCCGTACTACCGGGGAGCTGTTTTTT | TRBV4-2 | . | TRBJ2-2 | .
CASRKLRQETQYF | TGTGCCAGCAGGAAGCTAAGGCAAGAGACCCAGTACTTC | TRBV6-5 | . | TRBJ2-5 | .
CASSWDRDGNQPQHF | TGTGCCAGCAGTTGGGACAGGGACGGCAATCAGCCCCAGCATTTT | TRBV28 | . | TRBJ1-5 | TRBD1
CASASGQGGEETQYF | TGTGCCAGCGCATCGGGACAGGGGGGAGAAGAGACCCAGTACTTC | TRBV11-3 | . | TRBJ2-5 | TRBD1
CASSLATGGLNTEAFF | TGTGCCAGCAGCTTAGCTACGGGCGGACTGAACACTGAAGCTTTCTTT | TRBV7-8 | . | TRBJ1-1 | .
CASSHLRDGYTDTQYF | TGTGCCAGCAGCCACCTCCGGGACGGATACACAGATACGCAGTATTTT | TRBV4-2 | . | TRBJ2-3 | .
CASSLVLSSAVNIQYF | TGTGCCAGCAGCTTGGTATTATCTAGCGCGGTGAACATTCAGTACTTC | TRBV5-6 | . | TRBJ2-4 | .
CAISDFSGRSSYEQYF | TGTGCCATCAGTGATTTTAGCGGGAGGAGCTCCTACGAGCAGTACTTC | TRBV10-3 | . | TRBJ2-7 | TRBD2
CASKRAGETQYF | TGTGCCAGCAAGAGGGCGGGTGAGACCCAGTACTTC | TRBV28 | . | TRBJ2-5 | .
CASSLGPSREQYF | TGCGCCAGCAGCTTGGGACCGTCCCGGGAGCAGTACTTC | TRBV5-1 | . | TRBJ2-7 | .